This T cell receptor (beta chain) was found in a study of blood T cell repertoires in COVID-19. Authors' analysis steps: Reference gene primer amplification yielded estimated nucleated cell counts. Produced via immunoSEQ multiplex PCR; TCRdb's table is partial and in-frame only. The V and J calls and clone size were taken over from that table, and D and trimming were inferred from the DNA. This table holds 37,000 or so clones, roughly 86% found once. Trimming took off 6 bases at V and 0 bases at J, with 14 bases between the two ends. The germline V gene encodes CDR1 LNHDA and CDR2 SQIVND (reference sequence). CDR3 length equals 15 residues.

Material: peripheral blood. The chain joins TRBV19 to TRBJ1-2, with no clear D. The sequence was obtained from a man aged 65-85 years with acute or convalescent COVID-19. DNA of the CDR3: TGTGCCAGTAGCCCGGGAGGGCGAACTAACTATGGCTACACCTTC. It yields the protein CASSPGGRTNYGYTF.